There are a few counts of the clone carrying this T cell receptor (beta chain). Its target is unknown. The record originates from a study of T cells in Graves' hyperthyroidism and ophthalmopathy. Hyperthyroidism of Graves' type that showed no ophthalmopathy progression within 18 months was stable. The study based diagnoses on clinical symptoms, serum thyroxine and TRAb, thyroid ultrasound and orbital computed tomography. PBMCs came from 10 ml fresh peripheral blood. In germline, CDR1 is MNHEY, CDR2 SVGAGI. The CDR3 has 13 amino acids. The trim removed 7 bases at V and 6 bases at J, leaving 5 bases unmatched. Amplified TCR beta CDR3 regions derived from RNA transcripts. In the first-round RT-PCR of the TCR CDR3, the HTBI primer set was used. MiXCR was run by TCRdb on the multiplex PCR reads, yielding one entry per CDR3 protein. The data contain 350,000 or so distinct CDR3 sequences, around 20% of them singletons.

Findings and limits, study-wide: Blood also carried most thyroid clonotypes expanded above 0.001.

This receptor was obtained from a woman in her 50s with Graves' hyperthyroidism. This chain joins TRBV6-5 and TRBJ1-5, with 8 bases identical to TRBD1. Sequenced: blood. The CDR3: CASIYDRGQPQHF. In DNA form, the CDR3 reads TGTGCCAGCATTTATGACAGGGGTCAGCCCCAGCATTTT.